This T cell receptor beta chain was sequenced for a study of OX40 agonist ivuxolimab in advanced cancers. Study at large: Patients were under 90% male with ages roughly 20 to 90, mean around 61.

Germline V lookup: CDR1 SGDLS, CDR2 YYNGEE. V lost 0 bases to trimming and J lost 4 bases, with 16 bases between them. CDR3 size: 16 residues. Using immunoSEQ multiplex PCR, the repertoire was profiled, and TCRdb retains in-frame clones only, with some absent. The sample yields some 100,000 clones, around 86% seen once. This sequence was found in an adult with an advanced solid tumor such as melanoma, head and neck, liver or kidney cancer. Sequenced material: CD4+ or CD8+ T cells sorted from blood, taken in a trial of the OX40 agonist ivuxolimab. The chain uses TRBV9 and TRBJ1-1; no clear D gene. Here the CDR3 reads CASSVGTPELSTEAFF. DNA for the CDR3: TGTGCCAGCAGCGTAGGGACCCCTGAGTTGAGCACTGAAGCTTTCTTT.